This T cell receptor beta chain emerged from a study of CXCR3-negative and CXCR3-positive naive CD8 T cells (dated by TCRdb to between 2018 and 2020). Context from the whole study: In total, approximately 150 million TRB reads were obtained, corresponding to roughly 1.5 +/- 0.3 million reads per library. Diversity and physicochemical repertoire analyses covered eleven to twelve donors pooled from two independent experiments. The TRBV-TRBJ cluster analysis covered naive subsets from roughly five donors and memory cells from 3 donors. The full study reports these points: Freshly isolated PBMCs were used for most assays because CXCR3 expression went down partially after cryopreservation. Repertoire diversity was comparably high in both naive subsets but much lower in memory CD8+ T cells. TRBV-TRBJ usage was similar between naive CXCR3-negative and CXCR3-positive cells from the same donor, while memory cells showed distinct patterns. Because surface CD5, which is linked to self-reactivity in mice, was comparable between the naive subsets, TCR interaction strength was also inferred from the physicochemical properties of TRB CDR3s. Compared with CXCR3-negative naive cells, CXCR3-positive naive cells had TRB CDR3s with higher hydrophobicity (lower Kidera factor 4), lower energy, and higher strength and volume indices.

About this clonotype itself: Its recognized antigen is unknown.

CDR1 and CDR2 were assigned from the germline V gene as SGHNT and YENEEA. Spanning cysteine to phenylalanine, the CDR3 consists of 16 amino acids. No DNA is recorded. Sequencing was performed on a NextSeq 550. The Human TCR Profiling Kit (MiLaboratory) was used to make UMI-labeled 5' RACE TRB cDNA libraries. The full amount of extracted RNA was used for cDNA synthesis, and the full amount of resulting cDNA was used for PCR amplification. Libraries were prepared in parallel with an identical number of PCR cycles. Turning to the authors' computational methods: With a requirement of at least two reads per UMI, MIGEC and MiXCR extracted about 50,000 +/- 10,000 unique UMI-labeled TRB cDNA molecules per library. On average, about 40,000 +/- 10,000 functional in-frame TRB CDR3 nucleotide clonotypes lacking stop codons were found per library. After downsampling to 5000 UMI-labeled TRB molecules per sample, diversity metrics, including normalized Shannon-Wiener and Chao1, were computed in VDJtools. VDJtools was used to calculate clonotype-size-weighted physicochemical properties of the central five CDR3 residues, namely interaction energy, strength, volume and Kidera factor 4. TCRdb reprocessed the reads, and each CDR3 protein sequence is entered once, without DNA. The V and J calls and clone size are TCRdb's, not the authors'. The sample's table lists a count of some 85,000 distinct CDR3 sequences. 0.53% of the sample belongs to the ten largest clones.

Each CD8+ T cell subset was flow-sorted in triplicate, with fewer than 350,000 cells per subset placed directly into RLT lysis buffer. Naive CD8+ T cells were defined stringently as CD45RO-CCR7+CD27+CD95- to exclude memory contaminants. Peripheral blood mononuclear cells were isolated from buffy coats by standard density gradient centrifugation. Naive CXCR3-negative and CXCR3-positive CD8+ T cells were flow-sorted using a FACSAria III. Total RNA was extracted from sorted cells with an RNeasy Mini Kit. The origin of this receptor is a human donor in good health. Some clones in this sample may be carry-over from other donors' samples. Recombination connected TRBV11-3 to TRBJ1-1. Material: naive CXCR3+ CD8+ T cells from blood. The sample's cell subset or site label is to be understood as: CD45RO-CCR7+CD27+CD95- naive CD8+ T cells expressing CXCR3 (TNR3+). CDR3 loop: CASSLDPRTVNTEAFF.